This TCR beta chain was captured by sequencing in a study of blood T cell repertoires in COVID-19. Study background: The study drew acute and convalescent COVID-19 samples from the United States, Italy and Spain.

Clones were read by immunoSEQ multiplex PCR, and TCRdb kept only the in-frame ones, dropping some. The sample yields approximately 45,000 clones, around 87% seen once. Recruited during active infection, patients (from Seattle) were subsequently followed longitudinally. The germline V gene has CDR1 KGHDR and CDR2 SFDVKD. The CDR3 runs to 15 residues. V was cut by 0 bases and J by 5 bases, with 12 bases left in between. The TCR was taken from a man aged 40-49 years with COVID-19, enrolled during active disease. This rearrangement joins TRBV24-1 to TRBJ2-5; a possible D gene is TRBD2 (6 bases). The sample consisted of peripheral blood. CDR3 region: CATSDLGGFGETQYF. CDR3 in DNA: TGTGCCACCAGTGATTTGGGAGGGTTCGGTGAGACCCAGTACTTC.